This is a list of T cell receptor beta chains from one sample in a study of neurological immune-mediated disorders. TCRdb recomputed calls from the 5' RACE reads with MiXCR, one row per CDR3 protein. The sample has tens of thousands of distinct CDR3 sequences; about 4.9% are singletons. Sequenced sample: PBMCs. The receptors shown here come from a young man with multiple sclerosis. CDR3s include the opening cysteine and the closing phenylalanine or tryptophan. D genes are given only for firm matches. Some rows mark clone size as missing; the rest say once, few, many or name a class of expanded clone.

J gene: TRBJ2-7
D gene: -
clone size: many
V gene: TRBV5-1
CDR3 length: 14
CDR3 DNA: TGCGCCAGCAGCTTGGGGGACACTAGCTACGAGCAGTACTTC
CDR3 protein: CASSLGDTSYEQYF

J gene: TRBJ2-6
D gene: -
clone size: many
V gene: TRBV5-1
CDR3 length: 14
CDR3 DNA: TGCGCCAGCAGGACAGACTCTGGGGCCAACGTCCTGACTTTC
CDR3 protein: CASRTDSGANVLTF

J gene: TRBJ2-3
D gene: -
clone size: many
V gene: TRBV18
CDR3 length: 16
CDR3 DNA: TGTGCCAGCTCACCGAACGGACTGCAGAACACAGATACGCAGTATTTT
CDR3 protein: CASSPNGLQNTDTQYF

J gene: TRBJ2-7
D gene: -
clone size: many
V gene: TRBV11-1
CDR3 length: 15
CDR3 DNA: TGTGCCAGCAGCTCCTCCCGCGGCAGGCGTGGTGAGCAGTACTTC
CDR3 protein: CASSSSRGRRGEQYF

J gene: TRBJ1-1
D gene: -
clone size: -
V gene: TRBV7-9
CDR3 length: 14
CDR3 DNA: TGTGCCAGCAGCTTGGCCACAGGGATCACTGAAGCTTTCTTT
CDR3 protein: CASSLATGITEAFF

J gene: TRBJ1-1
D gene: TRBD1
clone size: few
V gene: TRBV5-1
CDR3 length: 14
CDR3 DNA: TGCGCCAGCAGCTCGGGACAGGCGGGCACTGAAGCTTTCTTT
CDR3 protein: CASSSGQAGTEAFF

J gene: TRBJ1-5
D gene: -
clone size: few
V gene: TRBV12-3/TRBV12-4
CDR3 length: 13
CDR3 DNA: TGTGCCAGCAGCCAGCGGGGGGGCTTATCCCAGCATTTT
CDR3 protein: CASSQRGGLSQHF

J gene: TRBJ1-1
D gene: -
clone size: many
V gene: TRBV3-1
CDR3 length: 13
CDR3 DNA: TGTGCCAGCAGCCAGACGGGGATGAGGACGGCTTTCTTT
CDR3 protein: CASSQTGMRTAFF

J gene: TRBJ1-2
D gene: TRBD1
clone size: few
V gene: TRBV30
CDR3 length: 13
CDR3 DNA: TGTGCCTGGAGTCCAGGGGGTAACTATGGCTACACCTTC
CDR3 protein: CAWSPGGNYGYTF

J gene: TRBJ2-2
D gene: TRBD2
clone size: -
V gene: TRBV5-1
CDR3 length: 16
CDR3 DNA: TGCGCCAGCAGCTTGCCCTCTAGTGGGGGGGCCGGGGAGCTGTTTTTT
CDR3 protein: CASSLPSSGGAGELFF

J gene: TRBJ2-5
D gene: TRBD2
clone size: many
V gene: TRBV7-9
CDR3 length: 15
CDR3 DNA: TGTGCCAGCAGCGACCTTGCGGGGGGCCAAGAGACCCAGTACTTC
CDR3 protein: CASSDLAGGQETQYF

J gene: TRBJ2-3
D gene: -
clone size: -
V gene: TRBV20-1
CDR3 length: 14
CDR3 DNA: TGCAGTGCTAGCCTCGGGCCCCAAGGGGATACGCAGTATTTT
CDR3 protein: CSASLGPQGDTQYF

J gene: TRBJ1-2
D gene: TRBD1
clone size: many
V gene: TRBV4-1
CDR3 length: 14
CDR3 DNA: TGCGCCAGCACCGGACAGGGAGGCGGCTATGGCTACACCTTC
CDR3 protein: CASTGQGGGYGYTF

J gene: TRBJ2-3
D gene: -
clone size: many
V gene: TRBV4-1
CDR3 length: 14
CDR3 DNA: TGCGCCAGCAGCCAAATAAGACTTAAAGATACGCAGTATTTT
CDR3 protein: CASSQIRLKDTQYF

J gene: TRBJ1-5
D gene: TRBD1
clone size: -
V gene: TRBV20-1
CDR3 length: 14
CDR3 DNA: TGCAGTGCCCGGGACAGGGGGCTCGATCAGCCCCAGCATTTT
CDR3 protein: CSARDRGLDQPQHF

J gene: TRBJ2-5
D gene: -
clone size: -
V gene: TRBV6-6
CDR3 length: 11
CDR3 DNA: TGTGCCAGCAGTTTTGAGGAGACCCAGTACTTC
CDR3 protein: CASSFEETQYF

J gene: TRBJ1-6
D gene: -
clone size: few
V gene: TRBV2
CDR3 length: 15
CDR3 DNA: TGTGCCAGCAGTATGGGACACAAAAGGGATTCACCCCTCAACTTT
CDR3 protein: CASSMGHKRDSPLNF